This T cell receptor beta chain is from a study of glioma-infiltrating T cells after dendritic cell vaccination. With respect to this clone: Its antigen remains unidentified.

The protocol was immunoSEQ multiplex PCR, while the TCRdb copy is restricted to in-frame clones and leaves out a portion. The repertoire holds about 73,000 clones, approximately 80% seen once, with under 2.5% in the top ten. General study results and limits: Higher TCR clonality did not directly relate to longer survival.

This CDR3 has 14 amino acids. J gave up 3 bases and V 3 bases, and 4 bases lay outside the gene matches. The germline gives CDR1 KGHSH, CDR2 LQKENI. This receptor was taken from a human donor with glioblastoma. The chain links TRBV18 to TRBJ2-7, with 8 bases fitting TRBD1. Sample: blood, taken before dendritic cell vaccination. For the CDR3, the DNA is TGTGCCAGCTCACCCGGACAGGGAGACTACGAGCAGTACTTC. This translates into CASSPGQGDYEQYF.